The 16 T cell receptor beta chains presented below share a single source sample, sequenced in a study of blood T cells in healthy people across ages. Together with a sample-barcoded 5' primer, a J-beta primer mix was included in a second PCR lasting roughly 7 to 11 cycles. TCRdb itself ran the 5' RACE reads through MiXCR, one entry per CDR3 protein. The table shows fewer than 2,000,000 distinct CDR3 sequences, with about 35% occurring only once. The material sequenced was blood. Source of these receptors: a young woman in good health.

The CDR3: CASSLAPSGRSTDTQYF. The DNA for the CDR3 is TGCGCCAGCAGCTTGGCGCCCAGCGGGAGGTCGACAGATACGCAGTATTTT. The chain links TRBV5-1 to TRBJ2-3, with 9 bases identical to TRBD2. Germline V gives CDR1 SGHRS, CDR2 YFSETQ. Trimming took 0 bases from V and 3 from J; bases not matched to a gene: 8. This CDR3 has 17 amino acids.

The chain has TRBV7-9 and TRBJ2-7; a possible D gene is TRBD2 (6 bases). The CDR3 loop spans 15 amino acids. Trimming left V 5 bases short and J 5 bases short, with 19 bases between. Germline assignment: CDR1 SEHNR and CDR2 FQNEAQ (reference sequence). The chain's CDR3 is CASSLKQEWGDEQYF. In DNA, the CDR3 is TGTGCCAGCAGCCTAAAGCAGGAGTGGGGGGACGAGCAGTACTTC.

The CDR3 nucleotides read TGCAGTGCTAGAGGAGGGGGCGTCTATGGCTACACCTTC. It translates to CSARGGGVYGYTF. This chain uses TRBV20-1 with TRBJ1-2, with 7 positions matching TRBD1. This CDR3 is 13 amino acids long. Unmatched junction bases numbered 3, after V lost 1 base and J lost 4 bases. CDR1 is DFQATT, CDR2 SNEGSKA, per germline (reference sequence).

This clonotype showed up just a few times. The rearrangement joins TRBV14 to TRBJ2-7, with 10 bases lining up with TRBD1. In germline, CDR1 is SGHDN, CDR2 FVKESK. The CDR3 covers 14 residues. The J segment lost 2 bases and the V segment lost 5 bases, leaving 3 bases of the junction unmatched. CDR3: CASSRQGAPYEQYF. DNA for the CDR3: TGTGCCAGCAGCAGACAGGGGGCTCCCTACGAGCAGTACTTC. The full variable domain, its missing parts supplied by reference TRBV14 and TRBJ2-7, is EAGVTQFPSHSVIEKGQTVTLRCDPISGHDNLYWYRRVMGKEIKFLLHFVKESKQDESGMPNNRFLAERTGGTYSTLKVQPAELEDSGVYFCASSRQGAPYEQYFGPGTRLTVT.

The rearrangement joins TRBV5-1 to TRBJ2-3, with TRBD2 identical over 7 bases. This CDR3 contains 15 residues. The junction had 8 bases not matched to a gene; V was cut back by 4 bases and J by 3 bases. CDR1 and CDR2 from the germline V gene are SGHRS and YFSETQ. CDR3 coding DNA: TGCGCCAGCAGCCTAGGACTAGGAGAGACAGATACGCAGTATTTT. It translates to CASSLGLGETDTQYF. Combining the CDR3 with reference TRBV5-1 and TRBJ2-3 gives the whole variable domain KAGVTQTPRYLIKTRGQQVTLSCSPISGHRSVSWYQQTPGQGLQFLFEYFSETQRNKGNFPGRFSGRQFSNSRSEMNVSTLELGDSALYLCASSLGLGETDTQYFGPGTRLTVL.

The genes are TRBV20-1 and TRBJ2-3, with a weak D call TRBD1 (5 bases). CDR1 is DFQATT, CDR2 SNEGSKA, per germline (reference sequence). The length of the CDR3 is 15 residues. Between the trimmed V and J ends, which lost 8 bases and 1 base, there was a span of 19 bases. The CDR3 reads CSPNRPLYGTDTQYF. DNA for the CDR3: TGCAGTCCCAACAGGCCTCTCTATGGCACAGATACGCAGTATTTT.

This clonotype has just a few counts. The chain carries TRBV9 and TRBJ2-1; 8 nucleotides align to TRBD2. The germline V gene encodes CDR1 SGDLS and CDR2 YYNGEE. The length of the CDR3 is 15 residues. After removal of 0 bases from V and 8 bases from J, the junction contained 7 bases not matched to a gene. CDR3 DNA: TGTGCCAGCAGCGTAGGACGGGAGGGTAGCGATGAGCAGTTCTTC. The encoded protein is CASSVGREGSDEQFF.

This clonotype has at least ten counts. CDR3 sequence: CSAANRLLYEQYF. CDR3 bases: TGCAGTGCTGCCAACCGTTTGCTCTACGAGCAGTACTTC. This chain joins TRBV20-1 and TRBJ2-7; no clear D gene. From germline, CDR1 is DFQATT and CDR2 SNEGSKA (reference sequence). V was cut by 5 bases and J by 3 bases, with 14 bases left in between. This CDR3 comprises 13 residues.

Comments on this clonotype: This may arise from a read error, as a much more abundant clone is one base away. V is TRBV29-1 and J is TRBJ2-3; D perhaps matches TRBD1 (6 bases). Germline CDR1 and CDR2: SQVTM and ANQGSEA. The CDR3 covers 16 residues. CDR3 coding DNA: TGCAGCGTGGCCGGATTGAGGACAGCTAGCATAGATACGCAGTATTTT. Protein product: CSVAGLRTASIDTQYF.

The V and J genes are TRBV20-1 and TRBJ1-5; 7 bases agree with TRBD1. From germline, CDR1 is DFQATT and CDR2 SNEGSKA (reference sequence). CDR3 size: 16 residues. Losses at the gene ends were 6 bases for V and 6 bases for J; bases not matched to a gene: 17. The DNA for the CDR3 is TGCAGTGCAAACAGGGGTGGAAAGAGTCGGAGTCAGCCCCAGCATTTT. Amino acids: CSANRGGKSRSQPQHF.

This clonotype was found a few times. The chain is built from TRBV5-1 and TRBJ2-2; 7 bases match TRBD2. The germline V gene has CDR1 SGHRS and CDR2 YFSETQ. V dropped 4 bases and J dropped 0; count of bases not matched to a gene: 6. The CDR3 loop spans 16 amino acids. The CDR3 coding sequence is TGCGCCAGCAGCGTAAGGAGCGGGACGAACACCGGGGAGCTGTTTTTT. Residues: CASSVRSGTNTGELFF.

This clonotype has only a few counts. The rearrangement links TRBV6-1 to TRBJ2-3; 14 nucleotides line up with TRBD2. With V trimmed by 4 bases and J by 3 bases, 6 bases remained unmatched. This CDR3 has 17 residues. CDR1 and CDR2 from the germline V gene are MNHNS and SASEGT. CDR3 in amino acids: CASSVRWTSGGTDTQYF. The CDR3 DNA reads as TGTGCCAGCAGTGTAAGATGGACTAGCGGGGGGACAGATACGCAGTATTTT.

The chain joins TRBV11-2 to TRBJ2-6, with 9 bases lining up with TRBD1. The CDR3 totals 18 residues. Germline CDR1 and CDR2: SGHAT and FQNNGV. V gave up 5 bases and J gave up 0 bases; unmatched junction bases: 8. The CDR3 loop is CASSLRDREPSGANVLTF. DNA of the CDR3: TGTGCCAGCAGCCTCCGGGACAGGGAACCCTCTGGGGCCAACGTCCTGACTTTC. The full variable domain, with the rest looked up from reference TRBV11-2 and TRBJ2-6, is EAGVAQSPRYKIIEKRQSVAFWCNPISGHATLYWYQQILGQGPKLLIQFQNNGVVDDSQLPKDRFSAERLKGVDSTLKIQPAKLEDSAVYLCASSLRDREPSGANVLTFGAGSRLTVL.

This clonotype appeared a few times. This sequence joins TRBV12-3 or TRBV12-4 and TRBJ2-5; 15 nucleotides align to TRBD2. The ends lost 7 bases at V and 4 bases at J; junction bases unmatched: 10. The length of the CDR3 is 17 residues. The CDR3 nucleotides are TGTGCCAGCACCATGGGACTAGCGGGGGGTGGAAGAGAGACCCAGTACTTC. It encodes CASTMGLAGGGRETQYF.

The V gene is TRBV7-9, the J gene TRBJ2-7, with D perhaps given as TRBD1 or TRBD2 (5 bases each). This CDR3 is built from 15 residues. Trimming pared 3 bases from V and 2 bases from J, leaving 14 bases between. The germline CDR1 and CDR2 sequences are SEHNR and FQNEAQ (reference sequence). The CDR3 loop reads CASSFPGPQTYEQYF. The CDR3 DNA reads TGTGCCAGCAGCTTTCCGGGGCCCCAGACCTACGAGCAGTACTTC. Full variable domain (remainder filled in from reference TRBV7-9 and TRBJ2-7): DTGVSQNPRHKITKRGQNVTFRCDPISEHNRLYWYRQTLGQGPEFLTYFQNEAQLEKSRLLSDRFSAERPKGSFSTLEIQRTEQGDSAMYLCASSFPGPQTYEQYFGPGTRLTVT.

This chain uses TRBV20-1 with TRBJ1-2; D gene uncertain. Germline V gives CDR1 DFQATT, CDR2 SNEGSKA (reference sequence). The V end lost 6 bases, the J end lost 7 bases, and 18 bases lay between the germline ends. The CDR3 runs to 13 residues. CDR3 in DNA: TGCAGTGCCCTACTACCTCGGTCGGGTGGCTACACCTTC. Its translation: CSALLPRSGGYTF.